Ten or more counts support the clone carrying this T cell receptor (beta chain). Amplified TCR beta CDR3 regions came from RNA transcripts. First-round RT-PCR of the TCR CDR3 relied on the HTBI primer set. TCRdb re-derived calls from the multiplex PCR reads in MiXCR, one entry per CDR3 protein. This sample has roughly 700,000 distinct CDR3 sequences; roughly a sixth occur once, and the top ten carry about a sixth. This specimen comes from a study of T cells in Graves' hyperthyroidism and ophthalmopathy. Looked up from germline, CDR1 is SGHAT and CDR2 is FQNNGV. The V gene end was trimmed by 5 bases and the J gene end by 4 bases; junction bases not matched to a gene: 8. The CDR3 runs to 15 residues.

The specimen sequenced was blood. This sequence was found in a man between 45 and 60 years old with Graves' hyperthyroidism. The chain recombines TRBV11-2 with TRBJ2-1, with 7 bases lining up with TRBD1. The chain's CDR3 is CASSTQGDGYNEQFF. Here the CDR3 DNA reads TGTGCCAGCAGCACTCAGGGGGATGGATACAATGAGCAGTTCTTC.